The clone carrying this T cell receptor beta chain was picked up a small number of times. The antigen remains unidentified. The CDR3 extends 3 residues past the end of the read, so its final part is completed from the germline J gene. The data derive from a study of T cell clonality in common variable immunodeficiency. This CDR3 has 15 residues. Germline-derived CDR1 and CDR2 are SGHTA and FQGNSA. Study-level points and caveats: Reportedly, TCR beta sequences from common variable immunodeficiency showed fewer deletions and N-nucleotide insertions.

This table comes from immunoSEQ multiplex PCR, and its TCRdb copy is limited to in-frame clones, with some not included. The sample includes some 50,000 clones, none of them occurring once. The source material was peripheral blood mononuclear cells. The genes are TRBV7-2 and TRBJ2-3, with TRBD2 identical over 7 bases. The TCR was taken from a person aged 18 to 70 in good health. The DNA read from the CDR3 is TGTGCCAGCAGCTTAGGGGGGGGTAGCGTGGAGACG. Encoded protein: CASSLGGGSVET. The whole CDR3 reads CASSLGGGSVETQYF.